The 8 T cell receptor beta chains reported below all come from one sample, sequenced in a study of blood T cell repertoires in COVID-19. Only in-frame clones appear in the TCRdb table, and some are missing; sequencing was by immunoSEQ multiplex PCR. The data contain about 160,000 clones, approximately 80% of them singletons. The material sequenced was peripheral blood. These receptors were collected from a man aged 55 to 70 with acute or convalescent COVID-19.

V is TRBV5-6 and J is TRBJ2-1; TRBD1 matches 10 bases. V shed 2 bases and J 6 bases; nucleotides not matched to a gene: 5. CDR1 is SGHDT and CDR2 is YYEEEE in the germline V gene. CDR3 size: 15 residues. Here the CDR3 DNA reads TGTGCCAGCAGCTTTGACAGGGGGCGCATCAATGAGCAGTTCTTC. Its translation: CASSFDRGRINEQFF.

Only one count was recorded for this clone. The chain has TRBV4-1 and TRBJ2-1; a weak D match, TRBD1 (6 bases). From germline, CDR1 is MGHRA and CDR2 YSYEKL. The CDR3 covers 15 residues. Between the trimmed V and J ends, which lost 0 bases and 4 bases, there was a span of 10 bases. The chain's CDR3 is CASSQERTEYNEQFF. CDR3 DNA: TGCGCCAGCAGCCAAGAAAGGACAGAATACAATGAGCAGTTCTTC.

Only a few counts were recorded for this clone. This chain connects TRBV2 to TRBJ1-1; D is ambiguous. CDR3 length: 17 residues. CDR1 is SNHLY, CDR2 FYNNEI, per germline. V gave up 5 bases and J gave up 0 bases, with 19 bases separating them. DNA for the CDR3: TGTGCCAGCAGTCAGCAGCGCCCCCCTGGTATGAACACTGAAGCTTTCTTT. Translated: CASSQQRPPGMNTEAFF.

In DNA, the CDR3 is TGTGCCAGCAGCCAGGCGGGGGGCTCCTACAATGAGCAGTTCTTC. Amino acid sequence: CASSQAGGSYNEQFF. This chain joins TRBV3-1 (or the pseudogene TRBV3-2) and TRBJ2-1; 8 bases are shared with TRBD2. CDR1 is LGHDT, CDR2 YNNKEL, per germline (reference sequence). The CDR3 consists of 15 residues. The ends lost 3 bases at V and 0 bases at J; junction bases unmatched: 1.

CDR3 DNA sequence: TGTGCCTGGAGGCCCGATAGGGGCGATGAAAAACTGTTTTTT. It translates to CAWRPDRGDEKLFF. V usage is TRBV30 and J usage is TRBJ1-4, with D possibly being TRBD1 (5 bases). Trimming cost V 3 bases and J 6 bases, with 14 bases left between them. This CDR3 has 14 amino acids. Germline values: CDR1 GTSNPN, CDR2 SVGIG (reference sequence).

The V and J genes are TRBV29-1 and TRBJ1-1; D might be TRBD1 (5 bases). CDR3 length: 14 residues. Germline lookup yields CDR1 SQVTM and CDR2 ANQGSEA. V gave up 3 bases and J gave up 5 bases, with 16 bases separating them. As DNA, the CDR3 is TGCAGCGTTGACGGCTTGCAGGGTGGGACTGAAGCTTTCTTT. As protein: CSVDGLQGGTEAFF.

This clone has a handful of counts. The chain is built from TRBV2 and TRBJ2-7, with 7 bases identical to TRBD1. From germline, CDR1 is SNHLY and CDR2 FYNNEI. V dropped 4 bases and J dropped 1; count of bases not matched to a gene: 10. The CDR3 loop spans 16 amino acids. The CDR3 DNA is TGTGCCAGCAGTGGCCTCCCGGGACAGCCGTCCTACGAGCAGTACTTC. Amino acids: CASSGLPGQPSYEQYF.

The chain employs TRBV18 and TRBJ1-2, with TRBD1 identical over 8 bases. Germline trimming cut 2 bases from V and 1 base from J; bases unmatched to any gene: 9. There are 17 residues in the CDR3. Looked up from germline, CDR1 is KGHSH and CDR2 is LQKENI. The CDR3 reads CASSPVTGTGSNYGYTF. CDR3 DNA sequence: TGTGCCAGCTCACCAGTTACCGGGACAGGAAGTAACTATGGCTACACCTTC.